The 3 T cell receptor beta chains below come from one sample, sequenced in a study of blood T cell repertoires in COVID-19. This table comes from immunoSEQ multiplex PCR, and its TCRdb copy is limited to in-frame clones, with some not included. The sample lists just over 300,000 clones, 70% to 90% occurring once. Specimen: PBMCs or T cells enriched from blood (not recorded which). Source of these receptors: a man aged 30-40 years who had recovered from COVID-19.

This clone has only a few counts. The chain is built from TRBV5-6 and TRBJ1-1, with TRBD1 matching over 9 bases. With V trimmed by 3 bases and J by 5 bases, 11 bases remained unmatched. Germline V gene data show CDR1 as SGHDT and CDR2 as YYEEEE. CDR3 size: 16 residues. The CDR3 reads CASSSPGQGVETEAFF. Written as DNA, the CDR3 is TGTGCCAGCAGCTCACCGGGACAGGGTGTGGAGACTGAAGCTTTCTTT.

This chain links TRBV2 with TRBJ2-3; 12 bases line up with TRBD2. V shed 2 bases and J 6 bases; nucleotides not matched to a gene: 3. Germline lookup yields CDR1 SNHLY and CDR2 FYNNEI. This CDR3 has 15 residues. Written as DNA, the CDR3 is TGTGCCAGCAGTGAACTAGCGGGGGGGGAGGATACGCAGTATTTT. Translating gives CASSELAGGEDTQYF.

V is TRBV7-2 and J is TRBJ2-1, with a tentative D call TRBD1 (6 bases). Germline loops: CDR1 SGHTA, CDR2 FQGNSA. Trimming took 5 bases from V and 0 from J, leaving 14 bases between them. The CDR3 runs 16 residues. The CDR3 DNA reads as TGTGCCAGCAGCATACTAGGACAGAGCTCCTACAATGAGCAGTTCTTC. Translated: CASSILGQSSYNEQFF.